Following are 7 T cell receptor beta chains from one sample sequenced in a study of neurological immune-mediated disorders. Indicated time point: longitudinal time-point 3. TCRdb recomputed calls from the 5' RACE reads with MiXCR, one row per CDR3 protein. This table has around 100,000 distinct CDR3 sequences, under 14% appearing once. The specimen was PBMCs. The source is a female donor with HTLV-1-associated myelopathy (HAM/TSP).

This clonotype appeared many times. The rearrangement uses TRBV20-1 and TRBJ2-5; D possibly matches TRBD1 or TRBD2 (5 bases each). CDR1 DFQATT and CDR2 SNEGSKA come from the germline V gene (reference sequence). With 1 base removed from V and 2 bases from J, the gap between germline ends came to 8 bases. The CDR3 spans 13 residues. CDR3 bases: TGCAGTGCTAGAGTTGGGGGACAAGAGACCCAGTACTTC. This encodes CSARVGGQETQYF.

Note on this clonotype: This may arise from a read error, as a much more abundant clone is one base away. This rearrangement joins TRBV5-1 to TRBJ2-2; 7 nucleotides align to TRBD1. The CDR3 contains 15 residues. Per germline, CDR1 SGHRS and CDR2 YFSETQ. The DNA for the CDR3 is TGCGCCAGCAGCCTGAGGACAGGTACCACCGAGGAGCTGTTTTTT. As protein: CASSLRTGTTEELFF.

This clonotype was counted at least ten times. This chain connects TRBV5-1 to TRBJ2-2, with TRBD1 as a possible D gene (5 bases). The CDR3 is made up of 14 amino acids. Per the germline V gene, CDR1 is SGHRS and CDR2 is YFSETQ. Between the trimmed V and J ends, which lost 1 base and 5 bases, there was a span of 9 bases. CDR3 residues: CASSLYPGTGELFF. The CDR3 bases are TGCGCCAGCAGCTTGTATCCAGGGACCGGGGAGCTGTTTTTT.

Concerning this clonotype itself: This may stem from a read error, because a much larger clone lies one nucleotide away. The rearrangement joins TRBV14 to TRBJ2-1, with 9 nucleotides matching TRBD2. The CDR3 runs to 15 residues. Germline-derived CDR1 and CDR2 are SGHDN and FVKESK. J lost 8 bases, V lost 1 base, and 6 bases had no gene match. The chain's CDR3 is CASSQVAGERDEQFF. CDR3 nucleotide sequence: TGTGCCAGCAGCCAAGTAGCGGGGGAAAGGGATGAGCAGTTCTTC.

This clonotype was recorded at least ten times. The V call is TRBV5-1, the J call TRBJ2-6, with TRBD1 matching over 11 bases. V was pared by 3 bases and J by 0 bases, with 2 bases of the junction left unmatched. Germline V gene data show CDR1 as SGHRS and CDR2 as YFSETQ. There are 17 residues in the CDR3. The CDR3 region is CASSSGTGGSGANVLTF. The DNA of the CDR3 is TGCGCCAGCAGCTCCGGGACAGGGGGCTCTGGGGCCAACGTCCTGACTTTC.

As concerns this clonotype: Being one base from a much bigger clone, this may be a read error. The gene calls are TRBV28 and TRBJ2-7; maybe TRBD1 (6 bases). CDR3 length: 14 residues. Germline V CDR1 and CDR2: MDHEN, SYDVKM. The CDR3 loop reads CASIGGQRSYEQCF. CDR3 coding DNA: TGTGCCAGCATTGGGGGACAAAGATCCTACGAGCAGTGCTTC.

This clonotype occurred many times. The chain combines TRBV7-2 with TRBJ2-1; D ambiguous. The CDR3 length is 12 residues. V shed 6 bases and J shed 4 bases, with 7 bases lying between them. Germline V CDR1 and CDR2: SGHTA, FQGNSA. Here the CDR3 reads CASSPAYNEQFF. The CDR3, as DNA: TGTGCCAGCAGTCCCGCATACAATGAGCAGTTCTTC.